These 24 T cell receptor beta chains were all obtained from the same sample, sequenced in a study of molecular identifiers for immune sequencing clone quantification. Each CDR3 protein is one row after TCRdb ran MiXCR on the PCR reads. In the table there are 90,000 or so distinct CDR3 sequences, roughly 25% of which are singletons. The sample taken for sequencing was naive CD8+ T cells from blood, with Jurkat cell RNA spiked in. Subset in this sample: FACS-sorted CD8+CD4-CCR7+CD45RA+ naive T cells. Receptor source: a human donor in good health. Some libraries in this study had Jurkat cell RNA spiked in.

This sequence joins TRBV13 and TRBJ1-1, with D perhaps matching TRBD1 (6 bases). The germline V gene encodes CDR1 PRHDT and CDR2 FYEKMQ (reference sequence). Between the trimmed V and J ends, which lost 8 bases and 1 base, there was a span of 20 bases. CDR3 size: 16 residues. CDR3 bases: TGTGCCAGCGGATTACAGGGAGGGGTTCGGAACACTGAAGCTTTCTTT. Protein sequence: CASGLQGGVRNTEAFF.

This clonotype appeared many times. This sequence joins TRBV20-1 and TRBJ2-3; D possibly corresponds to TRBD2 (5 bases). The CDR3 runs to 15 residues. Trimming took 3 bases from V and 6 from J, leaving 19 bases between them. The germline gives CDR1 DFQATT, CDR2 SNEGSKA (reference sequence). The CDR3 DNA sequence: TGCAGTGCTAGCGTCGGGGTCACCATGGGGGATACGCAGTATTTT. It specifies CSASVGVTMGDTQYF.

The CDR3 DNA is TGTGCCAGCAGCTTAATAAACGGGAATGAGCAGTTCTTC. It yields the protein CASSLINGNEQFF. This chain uses TRBV7-3 with TRBJ2-1; D uncertain. Germline CDR1 reads SGHTA; CDR2 reads FQGTGA. This CDR3 contains 13 residues. Between the trimmed V and J ends, which lost 1 base and 7 bases, there was a span of 8 bases.

This clonotype was seen at least ten times. This chain connects TRBV28 to TRBJ2-7; D gene unclear. Trimming took 3 bases from V and 1 from J, leaving 1 base between them. The CDR3 spans 11 residues. Germline V CDR1 and CDR2: MDHEN, SYDVKM. The DNA of the CDR3 is TGTGCCAGCAGTTTTTCCTACGAGCAGTACTTC. Its protein product is CASSFSYEQYF.

Of note for this clonotype: The junction departs from the called germline gene at one end, perhaps through a read error. The rearrangement links TRBV6-2 or TRBV6-3 to TRBJ2-2; D unresolved. CDR3 length equals 14 residues. Germline V gene sequence: CDR1 MNHEY, CDR2 SVGEGT. CDR3 protein: CACSPLLVAGELFF. The CDR3 nucleotides read TGTGCCTGCAGTCCCCTTCTGGTCGCCGGGGAGCTGTTTTTT.

With regard to this clonotype: A read error may explain this, as a much larger clone is one base away. V and J are TRBV5-3 and TRBJ2-7; 8 positions agree with TRBD1. TRBV5-3 is noted as an ORF with a role that remains uncertain. CDR3 size: 14 residues. CDR3 amino acids: CASSYGTGDYEQYF. In DNA, the CDR3 is TGTGCCAGCAGCTATGGGACAGGAGACTACGAGCAGTACTTC.

This clonotype was observed a handful of times. The CDR3 bases are TGTGCCAGCAGTGAAATCGGGCAGGGGCCCTACAATGAGCAGTTCTTC. Amino acids: CASSEIGQGPYNEQFF. The chain is built from TRBV6-1 and TRBJ2-1; D might be TRBD1 (6 bases). This CDR3 comprises 16 residues. V was shortened by 2 bases and J by 2 bases, with 13 bases between the two germline ends. In germline, CDR1 is MNHNS, CDR2 SASEGT.

This clonotype has a count of ten or more. This rearrangement joins TRBV7-9 to TRBJ2-7; the match to TRBD1 covers 12 bases. The CDR3 extends over 15 amino acids. Germline CDR1 and CDR2: SEHNR and FQNEAQ (reference sequence). The ends lost 5 bases at V and 6 bases at J; junction bases unmatched: 8. CDR3 protein: CASSPRDRGLSEQYF. CDR3 DNA sequence: TGTGCCAGCAGCCCCCGGGACAGGGGGCTGAGCGAGCAGTACTTC.

The V and J genes are TRBV30 and TRBJ1-1; D possibly corresponds to TRBD1 (6 bases). CDR3 length: 15 amino acids. V lost 1 base to trimming and J lost 0 bases, with 12 bases between them. Germline lookup yields CDR1 GTSNPN and CDR2 SVGIG (reference sequence). The CDR3 loop reads CAWSAPGHLNTEAFF. Here the CDR3 DNA reads TGTGCCTGGAGTGCCCCGGGACACTTGAACACTGAAGCTTTCTTT. The full variable domain, in which reference TRBV30 and TRBJ1-1 provide the parts outside the CDR3, is SQTIHQWPATLVQPVGSPLSLECTVEGTSNPNLYWYRQAAGRGLQLLFYSVGIGQISSEVPQNLSASRPQDRQFILSSKKLLLSDSGFYLCAWSAPGHLNTEAFFGQGTRLTVV.

The chain uses TRBV29-1 and TRBJ2-7; D is perhaps TRBD1 or TRBD2 (5 bases each). This CDR3 has 13 amino acids. The germline CDR1 and CDR2 sequences are SQVTM and ANQGSEA. V shed 1 base and J shed 4 bases, with 11 bases lying between them. The CDR3 loop is CSVEGGIYYEQYF. CDR3 coding DNA: TGCAGCGTTGAAGGGGGGATTTATTACGAGCAGTACTTC.

Concerning this clonotype: A much larger clone lies a single base off, so this may be a read error. This rearrangement joins TRBV6-2 or TRBV6-3 to TRBJ1-1; 7 bases are a match to TRBD1. This CDR3 is 16 amino acids long. Trimming removed 6 bases from V and 6 bases from J; junction bases left unmatched: 16. Per germline, CDR1 MNHEY and CDR2 SVGEGT. CDR3 nucleotides: TGTGCCAGCAGGGACGGAGCAGGGGGACCTTTCGCTGAAGCTTTCTTT. Protein product: CASRDGAGGPFAEAFF.

V gene TRBV5-1 combines with J gene TRBJ2-7; D is ambiguous. Trimming took 4 bases from V and 5 from J, leaving 19 bases between them. CDR1 is SGHRS, CDR2 YFSETQ, per germline. The CDR3 spans 15 residues. The CDR3 sequence: CASSPATPGWNEQYF. CDR3 nucleotides: TGCGCCAGCAGCCCTGCAACCCCTGGATGGAACGAGCAGTACTTC.

This clonotype has only a few counts. The rearrangement uses TRBV5-6 and TRBJ2-2, with 12 nucleotides matching TRBD2. The V gene's germline CDR1 is SGHDT and CDR2 YYEEEE. CDR3 length: 16 residues. CDR3 residues: CAGLAGGPNSPGELFF. CDR3 coding DNA: TGTGCAGGCCTAGCGGGAGGGCCGAACTCCCCCGGGGAGCTGTTTTTT.

The chain joins TRBV29-1 to TRBJ1-2; D call uncertain. The ends were cut back, 0 bases at V and 7 bases at J, with 12 bases in the middle. Germline loops: CDR1 SQVTM, CDR2 ANQGSEA. The CDR3 covers 13 residues. Here the CDR3 reads CSVEDGVGPGYTF. The CDR3, as DNA: TGCAGCGTTGAAGATGGGGTCGGGCCTGGCTACACCTTC.

This clonotype has at least ten counts. The gene calls are TRBV19 and TRBJ2-2; D gene uncertain. The CDR3 sequence is 13 residues long. The germline V gene encodes CDR1 LNHDA and CDR2 SQIVND (reference sequence). V was cut by 1 base and J by 6 bases, with 6 bases left in between. The CDR3 sequence is CASSIGGAGELFF. The CDR3 coding sequence is TGTGCCAGTAGTATAGGTGGGGCCGGGGAGCTGTTTTTT.

This clonotype was picked up many times. The rearrangement uses TRBV4-3 and TRBJ2-1; a weak D match, TRBD2 (5 bases). Trimming cost V 1 base and J 7 bases, with 14 bases left between them. This CDR3 is 15 amino acids long. Germline assignment: CDR1 LGHNA and CDR2 YSLEER. This chain's CDR3 is CASSQGLPEENEQFF. The CDR3 DNA reads as TGCGCCAGCAGCCAAGGACTACCGGAAGAGAATGAGCAGTTCTTC.

This clonotype was counted only a few times. The chain joins TRBV12-3 or TRBV12-4 to TRBJ2-7; no clear D gene. The CDR3 covers 14 residues. Deletions cut 5 bases from V and 1 base from J, with 12 bases between. CDR3 nucleotide sequence: TGTGCCAGCAGTGAAGACCCAGGTTCCTACGAGCAGTACTTC. Its protein is CASSEDPGSYEQYF.

This clonotype turned up a few times. This sequence joins TRBV30 and TRBJ1-4; 10 nucleotides align to TRBD1. Looked up from germline, CDR1 is GTSNPN and CDR2 is SVGIG (reference sequence). The CDR3 sequence is 15 residues long. V lost 2 bases and J lost 7; bases outside the gene matches: 7. The CDR3 protein is CAWSTWDRGSEKLFF. The CDR3 DNA sequence: TGTGCCTGGAGTACGTGGGACAGGGGAAGTGAAAAACTGTTTTTT. Full variable domain (missing parts from reference TRBV30 and TRBJ1-4): SQTIHQWPATLVQPVGSPLSLECTVEGTSNPNLYWYRQAAGRGLQLLFYSVGIGQISSEVPQNLSASRPQDRQFILSSKKLLLSDSGFYLCAWSTWDRGSEKLFFGSGTQLSVL.

V and J are TRBV27 and TRBJ2-7; 7 nucleotides align to TRBD1. V was clipped by 3 bases and J by 3 bases; unmatched bases: 11. Germline assignment: CDR1 MNHEY and CDR2 SMNVEV (reference sequence). This CDR3 has 16 amino acids. This chain's CDR3 is CASSFQSRGLNYEQYF. CDR3 sequence (DNA): TGTGCCAGCAGTTTCCAGTCGAGGGGGCTCAACTACGAGCAGTACTTC.

A remark on this clonotype: Being one base from a much bigger clone, this may be a read error. This chain uses TRBV12-3 or TRBV12-4 with TRBJ2-5; 7 bases match TRBD1. The CDR3 spans 13 residues. Here the CDR3 DNA reads TGTACCACCGAGGGGGCAGGACAAGAGACCCAGTACTTC. This encodes CTTEGAGQETQYF.

The V gene is TRBV27, the J gene TRBJ2-5, with 7 bases fitting TRBD2. Germline V gives CDR1 MNHEY, CDR2 SMNVEV (reference sequence). V shed 5 bases and J 3 bases; nucleotides not matched to a gene: 12. The CDR3 is 16 residues long. Written as DNA, the CDR3 is TGTGCCAGCAGTACATCAGCGGGACTACCTAAAGAGACCCAGTACTTC. Translating it yields CASSTSAGLPKETQYF.

In this sample, this clonotype turned up once. A much larger clone differs by one base, so this may be a read error. The V gene is TRBV6-5, the J gene TRBJ1-1; D not resolved. Germline CDR1 MNHEY, CDR2 SVGAGI. The CDR3 length is 13 residues. The DNA for the CDR3 is TGTGCCGGCAGTACGTATTTGAACACTGAAGCTTTCTTT. It translates to CAGSTYLNTEAFF.

The chain uses TRBV11-2 and TRBJ2-1; D is uncertain. The CDR3 covers 11 residues. Germline CDR1 SGHAT, CDR2 FQNNGV. V lost 1 base and J lost 9, with 4 bases in between. The CDR3 spells CASSLGSEQFF. CDR3 nucleotide sequence: TGTGCCAGCAGCTTAGGAAGTGAGCAGTTCTTC.

The J gene is TRBJ1-5, the V gene TRBV27; D is unresolved. CDR1 and CDR2 (germline): MNHEY, SMNVEV (reference sequence). V dropped 0 bases and J dropped 8 bases, with 14 bases sitting between them. This CDR3 has 15 residues. The CDR3 DNA follows: TGTGCCAGCAGTTTATCCGCCGTAAGTAGGGAGCCCCAGCATTTT. Its translation is CASSLSAVSREPQHF.